This T cell receptor (beta chain) comes out of a study of T-cell memory formation after mild COVID-19. Worth noting for this clonotype: Its target is not known.

CDR3 size: 13 residues. Germline V gene sequence: CDR1 KGHSH, CDR2 LQKENI. V lost 5 bases and J 6 bases, leaving 12 bases between the germline ends. In TCRdb, the 5' RACE reads were re-called with MiXCR into one record per CDR3 protein. The sample lists some 250,000 distinct CDR3 sequences, more than 15% occurring once. Study-level findings and limits: Contracting CD4+ clones were located mainly in CM and EM, and CD8+ clones in EMRA. Proof of SARS-CoV-2 specificity was absent for the second-wave clones that crested on day 37.

Sequencing used PBMCs or a T cell subset sorted from them (not recorded which). The origin of this receptor is a man aged 18 to 29 who had mild COVID-19 (a few samples of this study predate the infection). Cell type and time point are not known. The chain is built from TRBV18 and TRBJ2-3; D is undetermined. CDR3 sequence: CASSWKPEDTQYF. CDR3 coding DNA: TGTGCCAGCTCATGGAAGCCGGAGGATACGCAGTATTTT. Looking up the rest from reference TRBV18 and TRBJ2-3 gives the full variable domain: NAGVMQNPRHLVRRRGQEARLRCSPMKGHSHVYWYRQLPEEGLKFMVYLQKENIIDESGMPKERFSAEFPKEGPSILRIQQVVRGDSAAYFCASSWKPEDTQYFGPGTRLTVL.